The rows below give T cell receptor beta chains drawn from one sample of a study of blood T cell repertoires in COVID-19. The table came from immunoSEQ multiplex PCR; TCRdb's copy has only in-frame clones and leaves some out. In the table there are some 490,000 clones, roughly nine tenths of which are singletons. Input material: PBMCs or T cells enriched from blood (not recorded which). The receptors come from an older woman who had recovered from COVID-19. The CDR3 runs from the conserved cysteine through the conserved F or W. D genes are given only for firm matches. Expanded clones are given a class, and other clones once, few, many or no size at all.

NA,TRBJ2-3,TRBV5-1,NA,CASSLRGGITDTQYF,TGCGCCAGCAGCTTGCGAGGAGGGATCACAGATACGCAGTATTTT
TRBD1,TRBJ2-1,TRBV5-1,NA,CASSAGGHNEQFF,TGCGCCAGCAGTGCAGGGGGCCATAATGAGCAGTTCTTC
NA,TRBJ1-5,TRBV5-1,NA,CASSPGQVGNQPQHF,TGCGCCAGCAGTCCCGGACAAGTTGGGAATCAGCCCCAGCATTTT
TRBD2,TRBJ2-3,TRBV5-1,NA,CASGLPSGGSTDTQYF,TGCGCCAGCGGCCTACCTAGCGGGGGGAGCACAGATACGCAGTATTTT
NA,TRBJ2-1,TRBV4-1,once,CASSQGRGALYNEQFF,TGCGCCAGCAGCCAAGGTCGGGGGGCCCTCTACAATGAGCAGTTCTTC
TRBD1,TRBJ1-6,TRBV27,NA,CASRNRQGADSPLHF,TGTGCCAGCAGAAACCGACAGGGGGCTGATTCACCCCTCCACTTT
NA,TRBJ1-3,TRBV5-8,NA,CASSLGQPGNTIYF,TGTGCCAGCAGTCTGGGGCAGCCCGGAAACACCATATATTTT
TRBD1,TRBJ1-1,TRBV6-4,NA,CASTGQGEEGEVNTEAFF,TGTGCCAGCACTGGACAGGGGGAAGAAGGCGAGGTGAACACTGAAGCTTTCTTT
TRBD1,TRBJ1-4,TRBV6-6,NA,CASSYRDRGGEKLFF,TGTGCCAGCAGTTACAGAGACAGGGGCGGTGAAAAACTGTTTTTT
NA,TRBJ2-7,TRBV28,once,CASSSAGVTSSYEQYF,TGTGCCAGCAGTTCCGCAGGGGTTACCTCCTCCTACGAGCAGTACTTC
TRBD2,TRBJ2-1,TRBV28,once,CASSFFSGGAYNEQFF,TGTGCCAGCAGTTTCTTTAGCGGGGGGGCATACAATGAGCAGTTCTTC
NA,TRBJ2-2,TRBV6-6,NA,CASSYRGNTGELFF,TGTGCCAGCAGTTACAGGGGGAACACCGGGGAGCTGTTTTTT
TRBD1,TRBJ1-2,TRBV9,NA,CASSSTWTGGASGYTF,TGTGCCAGCAGTTCTACCTGGACAGGGGGCGCGAGTGGCTACACCTTC
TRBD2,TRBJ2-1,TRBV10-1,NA,CASSEGGGAREQFF,TGCGCCAGCAGTGAGGGCGGGGGGGCCCGGGAGCAGTTCTTC
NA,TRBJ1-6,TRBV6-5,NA,CASSYRGGNSPLHF,TGTGCCAGCAGTTACAGGGGAGGGAATTCACCCCTCCACTTT
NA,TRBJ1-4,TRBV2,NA,CASSLSRITNEKLFF,TGTGCCAGCAGTCTCTCCAGGATAACTAATGAAAAACTGTTTTTT
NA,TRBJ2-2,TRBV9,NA,CASSPRSILTGELFF,TGTGCCAGCAGCCCTCGGTCTATACTCACCGGGGAGCTGTTTTTT
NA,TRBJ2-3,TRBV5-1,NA,CASSSLGHPGADTQYF,TGCGCCAGCAGCTCGCTCGGACATCCCGGAGCAGATACGCAGTATTTT
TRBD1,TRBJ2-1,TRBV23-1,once,CASSQEIGQGPSSSYNEQFF,TGCGCCAGCAGTCAAGAGATCGGACAGGGGCCCTCGAGCTCCTACAATGAGCAGTTCTTC
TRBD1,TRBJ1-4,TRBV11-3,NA,CASSGGQEKLFF,TGTGCCAGCAGCGGGGGACAGGAAAAACTGTTTTTT
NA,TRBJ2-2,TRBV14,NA,CASSQDSNRALTGELFF,TGTGCCAGCAGCCAAGATAGTAACAGGGCACTCACCGGGGAGCTGTTTTTT
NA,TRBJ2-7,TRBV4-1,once,CASSQQTVVVYEQYF,TGCGCCAGCAGCCAGCAGACAGTCGTAGTCTACGAGCAGTACTTC
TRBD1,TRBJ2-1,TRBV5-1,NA,CASGQGTYNEQFF,TGCGCCAGCGGACAGGGAACCTACAATGAGCAGTTCTTC
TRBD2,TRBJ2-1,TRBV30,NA,CAWSVDGTSGNEQFF,TGTGCCTGGAGTGTAGACGGGACTAGCGGGAATGAGCAGTTCTTC
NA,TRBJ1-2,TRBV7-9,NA,CASSFHSDYGYTF,TGTGCCAGCAGCTTCCACTCGGACTATGGCTACACCTTC
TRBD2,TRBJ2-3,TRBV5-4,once,CASNPSPSGGTDTQYF,TGTGCCAGCAACCCTAGCCCTAGCGGGGGCACAGATACGCAGTATTTT
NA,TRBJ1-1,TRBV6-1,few,CASSEGRNTEAFF,TGTGCCAGCAGTGAAGGGAGGAACACTGAAGCTTTCTTT
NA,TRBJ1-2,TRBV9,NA,CASSAQGDGYTF,TGTGCCAGCAGCGCACAGGGCGATGGCTACACCTTC
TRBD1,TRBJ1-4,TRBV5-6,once,CASSRGLANEKLFF,TGTGCCAGCAGTAGGGGGCTAGCTAATGAAAAACTGTTTTTT
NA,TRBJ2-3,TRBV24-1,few,CATGSSVDVNTQYF,TGTGCCACCGGGAGTAGCGTTGATGTAAATACGCAGTATTTT
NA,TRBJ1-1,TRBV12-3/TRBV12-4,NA,CASSPTGNTEAFF,TGTGCCAGCAGTCCAACGGGGAACACTGAAGCTTTCTTT
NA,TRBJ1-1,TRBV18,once,CASSPQGGTEAFF,TGTGCCAGCTCACCCCAGGGAGGCACTGAAGCTTTCTTT
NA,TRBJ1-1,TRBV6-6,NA,CASSYGGGTEAFF,TGTGCCAGCAGTTACGGTGGGGGGACTGAAGCTTTCTTT
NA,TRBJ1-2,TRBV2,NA,CASSRDFNYGYTF,TGTGCCAGCAGCCGGGACTTTAACTATGGCTACACCTTC
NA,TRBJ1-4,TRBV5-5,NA,CASSWTENEKLFF,TGTGCCAGCAGCTGGACAGAAAATGAAAAACTGTTTTTT
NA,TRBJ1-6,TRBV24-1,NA,CATSPGLNNSPLHF,TGTGCCACCAGTCCAGGTTTGAACAATTCACCCCTCCACTTT
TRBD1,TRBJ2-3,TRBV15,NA,CATSRGQGVLTDTQYF,TGTGCCACCAGCAGAGGTCAGGGGGTCCTCACAGATACGCAGTATTTT
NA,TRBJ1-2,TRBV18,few,CASSRAVNNYGYTF,TGTGCCAGCTCACGGGCCGTAAACAACTATGGCTACACCTTC
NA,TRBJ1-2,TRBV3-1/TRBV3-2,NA,CASSRGGGQDYGYTF,TGTGCCAGCAGCCGCGGGGGGGGCCAGGACTATGGCTACACCTTC
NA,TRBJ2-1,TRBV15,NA,CATSRDRPGLLRANEQFF,TGTGCCACCAGCAGAGATCGACCGGGACTTCTCCGGGCCAATGAGCAGTTCTTC
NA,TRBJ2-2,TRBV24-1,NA,CATSDLLIGGGNTGELFF,TGTGCCACCAGTGATTTGCTCATCGGGGGAGGGAACACCGGGGAGCTGTTTTTT
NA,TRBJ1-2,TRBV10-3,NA,CAISEGTYYGYTF,TGTGCCATCAGTGAAGGGACTTACTATGGCTACACCTTC
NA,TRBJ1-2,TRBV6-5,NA,CASSSPGGWGYTF,TGTGCCAGCAGTAGCCCTGGGGGGTGGGGCTACACCTTC
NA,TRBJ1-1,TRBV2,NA,CASRDSMNTEAFF,TGTGCCAGCAGGGACAGCATGAACACTGAAGCTTTCTTT